A selection of T cell receptor beta chains follows, all from one sample in a study of T cell responses to AZD1222 COVID-19 vaccine. The table came from immunoSEQ multiplex PCR; TCRdb's copy has only in-frame clones and leaves some out. The table records some 200,000 clones, approximately 90% of them present only once. The input for sequencing was peripheral blood, taken on day 0 of AZD1222 vaccination. These receptors all stem from an adult in good health. CDR3s include the opening cysteine and the closing phenylalanine or tryptophan. A D gene is named only where the DNA matches it firmly. Clone size is shown for a subset of rows, as once, few, many or a class of expanded clone.

D gene,J gene,clone size,V gene,CDR3 protein,CDR3 DNA
.,TRBJ1-2,.,TRBV7-2,CASSQLETGGYTF,TGTGCCAGCAGCCAACTAGAAACGGGGGGCTACACCTTC
.,TRBJ2-5,once,TRBV2,CASSDGWKETQYF,TGTGCCAGCAGTGACGGGTGGAAAGAGACCCAGTACTTC
TRBD1,TRBJ2-7,.,TRBV6-5,CASSYSDRGYEQYF,TGTGCCAGCAGTTACTCGGACAGGGGCTACGAGCAGTACTTC
TRBD1,TRBJ2-7,.,TRBV12-3/TRBV12-4,CASSRDSPSRTNF,TGTGCCAGCAGTCGGGACAGTCCATCTAGGACGAACTTC
TRBD1,TRBJ2-7,.,TRBV7-6,CASSLAPTGTGGREQYF,TGTGCCAGCAGCTTAGCCCCCACCGGGACAGGGGGGAGGGAGCAGTACTTC
.,TRBJ2-1,.,TRBV5-4,CASSPGAGDNNEQFF,TGTGCCAGCAGCCCCGGGGCAGGGGATAACAATGAGCAGTTCTTC
.,TRBJ2-7,.,TRBV10-3,CAISDRGLDEQYF,TGTGCCATCAGTGACAGGGGCCTGGACGAGCAGTACTTC
.,TRBJ2-1,few,TRBV19,CASQREGEAYNEQFF,TGTGCCAGTCAAAGGGAGGGGGAGGCCTACAATGAGCAGTTCTTC
.,TRBJ2-7,.,TRBV6-2/TRBV6-3,CASSDPTVSYEQYF,TGTGCCAGCAGTGACCCTACGGTTTCCTACGAGCAGTACTTC
.,TRBJ1-3,.,TRBV29-1,CSADGNENTIYF,TGCAGTGCTGACGGGAATGAAAACACCATATATTTT
.,TRBJ1-3,.,TRBV4-3,CASSLSTQGSGNTIYF,TGCGCCAGCAGCCTCAGCACTCAGGGTAGTGGAAACACCATATATTTT
TRBD1,TRBJ1-4,.,TRBV7-2,CASSLVFAGGEKLFF,TGTGCCAGCAGCTTAGTATTTGCAGGGGGAGAAAAACTGTTTTTT
.,TRBJ1-5,.,TRBV9,CASSLTDGGQPQHF,TGTGCCAGCAGCTTAACAGACGGTGGTCAGCCCCAGCATTTT
.,TRBJ2-5,.,TRBV28,CASSFVGAGETQYF,TGTGCCAGCAGTTTTGTGGGGGCAGGAGAGACCCAGTACTTC
TRBD2,TRBJ2-2,.,TRBV6-5,CASSQLAGVTGELFF,TGTGCCAGCAGTCAACTAGCGGGAGTAACCGGGGAGCTGTTTTTT
.,TRBJ2-2,.,TRBV4-1,CASSRIGGTGELFF,TGCGCCAGCAGCCGCATCGGAGGCACCGGGGAGCTGTTTTTT
.,TRBJ2-3,.,TRBV6-2/TRBV6-3,CASSLGVTDTQYF,TGTGCCAGCAGTTTGGGAGTCACAGATACGCAGTATTTT
TRBD1,TRBJ1-4,.,TRBV7-2,CASSWTGRTNEKLFF,TGTGCCAGCAGCTGGACAGGGCGGACTAATGAAAAACTGTTTTTT
TRBD1,TRBJ2-3,few,TRBV20-1,CSASTGGIDTQYF,TGCAGTGCTAGTACAGGGGGCATAGATACGCAGTATTTT
TRBD1,TRBJ2-7,.,TRBV29-1,CSVRDSVYEQYF,TGCAGCGTTCGGGACAGCGTCTACGAGCAGTACTTC
.,TRBJ2-3,once,TRBV5-4,CASSLGTHTDTQYF,TGTGCCAGCAGCTTGGGGACCCACACAGATACGCAGTATTTT
.,TRBJ1-5,few,TRBV27,CASSLRPGIRQPQHF,TGTGCCAGCAGTCTCCGGCCGGGAATTCGTCAGCCCCAGCATTTT
.,TRBJ1-1,.,TRBV5-4,CASSPSGRFGNTEAFF,TGTGCCAGCAGCCCGTCCGGACGTTTTGGGAACACTGAAGCTTTCTTT
.,TRBJ1-1,.,TRBV4-2,CASSHDRAGGNTEAFF,TGTGCCAGCAGCCACGATCGGGCGGGGGGGAACACTGAAGCTTTCTTT
.,TRBJ2-7,.,TRBV18,CASSYEGSEQYF,TGTGCCAGCTCCTACGAGGGGAGCGAGCAGTACTTC
TRBD2,TRBJ2-5,.,TRBV12-3/TRBV12-4,CASSGLVGETQYF,TGTGCCAGCAGTGGACTAGTGGGAGAGACCCAGTACTTC
.,TRBJ2-2,.,TRBV20-1,CSASEDLNTGELFF,TGCAGTGCTAGTGAAGATTTGAACACCGGGGAGCTGTTTTTT
.,TRBJ1-2,once,TRBV4-3,CASSRRQKEGYTF,TGCGCCAGCAGCCGAAGACAGAAAGAGGGCTACACCTTC
.,TRBJ1-1,.,TRBV7-8,CASSLLSRVDGNLNTEAFF,TGTGCCAGCAGCTTACTCTCCCGCGTAGACGGAAATTTGAACACTGAAGCTTTCTTT
.,TRBJ1-3,.,TRBV14,CASSQDKTFSGNTIYF,TGTGCCAGCAGCCAAGACAAAACTTTCTCTGGAAACACCATATATTTT
TRBD2,TRBJ2-3,.,TRBV6-5,CASVAGASRTDTQYF,TGTGCCAGCGTAGCGGGGGCCTCTCGCACAGATACGCAGTATTTT
TRBD1,TRBJ2-3,.,TRBV19,CASSTAGTGGSDTQYF,TGTGCCAGTAGTACAGCCGGGACAGGGGGTTCAGATACGCAGTATTTT
TRBD2,TRBJ2-1,.,TRBV5-1,CASSLKAGVAGNEQFF,TGCGCCAGCAGCTTGAAAGCGGGAGTGGCGGGCAATGAGCAGTTCTTC
.,TRBJ1-4,.,TRBV11-2,CASSLEGRGEEKLFF,TGTGCCAGCAGCTTAGAAGGCAGGGGAGAAGAAAAACTGTTTTTT
.,TRBJ2-7,.,TRBV27,CASSLVAEIKTYEQYF,TGTGCCAGCAGTTTAGTCGCCGAGATAAAGACCTACGAGCAGTACTTC
.,TRBJ1-4,.,TRBV5-8,CASSFGGRINEKLFF,TGTGCCAGCAGCTTCGGGGGGCGGATTAATGAAAAACTGTTTTTT
.,TRBJ1-2,once,TRBV7-6,CASRSGVGYTF,TGTGCGAGCAGGAGCGGAGTTGGCTACACCTTC
.,TRBJ1-2,.,TRBV25-1,CASSKGNNYGYTF,TGTGCCAGCAGTAAAGGGAACAACTATGGCTACACCTTC
.,TRBJ2-3,.,TRBV5-1,CASSLEGTDTQYF,TGCGCCAGCAGCTTGGAGGGCACAGATACGCAGTATTTT
.,TRBJ2-7,.,TRBV27,CARKQSGPYEQYF,TGTGCCAGAAAGCAGTCGGGGCCCTACGAGCAGTACTTC
.,TRBJ2-2,.,TRBV7-9,CASSENSNTGELFF,TGTGCCAGCAGCGAGAATTCGAACACCGGGGAGCTGTTTTTT
TRBD1,TRBJ2-1,.,TRBV19,CASSRTGSSYNEQFF,TGTGCCAGTAGTAGGACAGGGAGCTCCTACAATGAGCAGTTCTTC
TRBD1,TRBJ1-2,once,TRBV29-1,CSARGQGEYGYTF,TGCAGCGCCCGCGGACAGGGAGAATATGGCTACACCTTC
.,TRBJ1-2,.,TRBV6-5,CASSYRTDYGYTF,TGTGCCAGCAGTTATAGGACAGACTATGGCTACACCTTC